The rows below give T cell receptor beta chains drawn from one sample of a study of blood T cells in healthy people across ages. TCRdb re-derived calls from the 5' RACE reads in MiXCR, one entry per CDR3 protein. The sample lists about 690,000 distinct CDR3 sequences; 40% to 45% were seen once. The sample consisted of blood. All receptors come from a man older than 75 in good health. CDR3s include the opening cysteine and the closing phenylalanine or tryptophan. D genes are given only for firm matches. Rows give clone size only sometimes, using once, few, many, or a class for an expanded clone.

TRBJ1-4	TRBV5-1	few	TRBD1	CASSLDLGTGATNEKLFF	TGCGCCAGCAGCTTGGATTTAGGGACAGGTGCAACTAATGAAAAACTGTTTTTT
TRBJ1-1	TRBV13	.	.	CASSLQRWDTEAFF	TGTGCCAGCAGCCTACAGAGGTGGGACACTGAAGCTTTCTTT
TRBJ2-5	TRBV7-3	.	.	CASSQRASTETQYF	TGTGCCAGCAGCCAAAGGGCTAGCACAGAGACCCAGTACTTC
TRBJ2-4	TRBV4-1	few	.	CASSQDKGQVRQNIQYF	TGCGCCAGCAGCCAAGATAAAGGGCAGGTCAGACAAAACATTCAGTACTTC
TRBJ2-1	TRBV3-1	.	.	CASSQEELALSYNEQFF	TGTGCCAGCAGCCAAGAGGAACTAGCCCTCTCCTACAATGAGCAGTTCTTC
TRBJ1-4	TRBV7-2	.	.	CASSLTGFGEKLFF	TGTGCCAGCAGCTTAACTGGGTTCGGTGAAAAACTGTTTTTT
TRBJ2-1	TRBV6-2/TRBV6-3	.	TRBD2	CASSTPGLARNGQFF	TGTGCCAGCAGCACACCGGGACTAGCGAGGAATGGGCAGTTCTTC
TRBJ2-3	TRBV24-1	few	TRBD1	CATSRPNRGPGSTDTQYF	TGTGCCACCAGTCGCCCTAACAGGGGGCCCGGGTCGACAGATACGCAGTATTTT
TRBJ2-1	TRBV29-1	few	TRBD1	CSVERQGKGNNEQFF	TGCAGCGTCGAAAGACAGGGTAAGGGAAACAATGAGCAGTTCTTC
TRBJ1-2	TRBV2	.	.	CASSASGASGGYTF	TGTGCCAGCAGTGCCTCCGGGGCCTCCGGGGGCTACACCTTC
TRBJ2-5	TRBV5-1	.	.	CASSSTMTNVETQYF	TGCGCCAGCAGCTCCACTATGACCAACGTGGAGACCCAGTACTTC
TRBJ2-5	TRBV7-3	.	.	CASSLNGRVYQETQYF	TGTGCCAGCAGCTTAAACGGCAGGGTGTACCAAGAGACCCAGTACTTC
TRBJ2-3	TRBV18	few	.	CASSPLGTDTQYF	TGTGCCAGCTCACCACTGGGGACCGATACGCAGTATTTT
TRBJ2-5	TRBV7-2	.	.	CASSWGQSPQETQYF	TGTGCCAGCAGCTGGGGGCAGAGTCCCCAAGAGACCCAGTACTTC
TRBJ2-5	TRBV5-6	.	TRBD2	CASSLSGLAGARETQYF	TGTGCCAGCAGCTTGTCCGGGCTAGCGGGAGCCCGGGAGACCCAGTACTTC
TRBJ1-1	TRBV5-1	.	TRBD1	CASRGDRGTEAFF	TGCGCCAGCAGGGGGGACAGGGGCACTGAAGCTTTCTTT
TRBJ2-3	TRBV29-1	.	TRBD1	CSVDDRDRGGDTRYF	TGCAGCGTTGATGACCGGGACAGGGGTGGGGATACGCGGTATTTT
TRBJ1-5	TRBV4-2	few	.	CASSQNTDQPQHF	TGTGCCAGCAGCCAAAACACAGATCAGCCCCAGCATTTT
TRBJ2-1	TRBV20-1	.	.	CSAITEAFYNEQFF	TGCAGTGCTATTACAGAGGCCTTCTACAATGAGCAGTTCTTC
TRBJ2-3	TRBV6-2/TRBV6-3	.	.	CATGLVPDTQYF	TGTGCCACCGGACTCGTCCCAGATACGCAGTATTTT